The present T cell receptor beta chain was sequenced within a study of T cell repertoires in cytomegalovirus infection. The wider study: It was the public TCR beta signatures that indicated both CMV infection and matching HLA type. Findings and caveats of the study: The ex vivo response was dominated by HLA-C-restricted CMV-specific TCR beta clonotypes. Cumulative public TCR beta family frequency identified CMV carriers with the relevant HLA.

TCRdb recomputed calls from the reads with MiXCR, one row per CDR3 protein. The sample lists approximately 750,000 distinct CDR3 sequences; roughly a third were seen once. Turning to this clonotype: Its antigen is still unknown.

V lost 3 bases, J lost 6 bases, and 12 bases lay in between. CDR1 DFQATT and CDR2 SNEGSKA come from the germline V gene (reference sequence). The CDR3 spans 13 residues. Sample: PBMCs. The chain employs TRBV20-1 and TRBJ2-1; maybe TRBD2 (6 bases). The source is a human donor in good health (CMV status not recorded). Some clones in this sample may be carry-over from other donors' samples. CDR3 protein: CSASGRGLNEQFF. CDR3 sequence (DNA): TGCAGTGCTAGCGGGAGAGGGCTCAATGAGCAGTTCTTC.